This T cell receptor beta chain was recovered during a study of blood T cell repertoires in COVID-19. Assay used: immunoSEQ multiplex PCR; TCRdb lists only in-frame clones, some missing. The sample includes about 59,000 clones, 91% of them seen just once. J was trimmed by 4 bases and V by 1 base; bases with no gene match: 10. The CDR3 is made up of 17 amino acids. Germline V gene lookup returns CDR1 SGHTA and CDR2 FQGNSA. The chain is built from TRBV7-2 and TRBJ2-3, with 8 bases fitting TRBD2. Sequencing was performed on peripheral blood. The TCR was taken from a human donor in a cohort sampled during active COVID-19. CDR3 residues: CASSLVGAGGHPDTQYF. The CDR3 coding sequence is TGTGCCAGCAGCTTAGTAGGTGCGGGGGGTCACCCAGATACGCAGTATTTT.